This TCR delta chain is drawn from a study of Vδ1+ human thymocytes. The sorted cells were CD3+ Vdelta1+ Vdelta2- thymocytes from alphabeta-depleted thymus. Findings and caveats of the study: In the thymus, TRG and TRD repertoires looked highly polyclonal with Gaussian CDR3 lengths.

This clone was detected a few times. Antigen specificity is unknown. Trimming cost V 2 bases and J 11 bases, with 27 bases left between them. From germline, CDR1 is TSWWSYY and CDR2 QGS. The CDR3 has 17 residues. The template was reverse-transcribed extracted RNA. The CDR3 regions were amplified by multiplex PCR from V-gene primers to a constant-region primer. TCRdb reanalyzed the multiplex PCR reads using CATT. This sample carries roughly 55,000 delta-chain clones, 15% of them seen once, and the ten largest clones take approximately 0.54%. Material: Vdelta1+ gamma-delta thymocytes from the thymus. Regarding subset: FACS-sorted CD3+ TCRalphabeta- TCRVdelta1+ TCRVdelta2- thymocytes. This receptor was identified in a boy under two years old who had congenital heart surgery. The chain recombines TRDV1 with TRDJ1; D might be TRDD3 (6 bases). The CDR3 sequence: CALGECLGKSGDVGLIF. CDR3 DNA: TGTGCTCTTGGGGAATGTCTGGGGAAGTCTGGGGATGTAGGGCTCATCTTT.